This TCR beta chain was found in a study of technical replicates of blood from a few donors. Germline V gene lookup returns CDR1 SEHNR and CDR2 FQNEAQ (reference sequence). The CDR3 spans 14 residues. With 2 bases removed from V and 2 bases from J, the gap between germline ends came to 10 bases. Repertoires were generated with immunoSEQ multiplex PCR, while TCRdb's copy carries only in-frame clones and drops some. The sample lists 55,000 to 80,000 clones, roughly 98% occurring once. V is TRBV7-9 and J is TRBJ2-7, with D unclear. The sequenced sample consisted of T cells isolated from PBMCs. This receptor was obtained from a human donor in good health. The CDR3 DNA follows: TGTGCCAGCAGCTTAACTACCAGCCCCTACGAGCAGTACTTC. Translated: CASSLTTSPYEQYF.